These 21 T cell receptor beta chains were sequenced from one sample in a study of blood T cell repertoires in COVID-19. Some clones are missing from TCRdb's copy, which holds only in-frame ones; the method was immunoSEQ multiplex PCR. The table shows some 150,000 clones, with about 89% occurring only once. Sequenced: peripheral blood. These receptor sequences come from a man between 60 and 75 years old with active or convalescent COVID-19.

The chain carries TRBV3-1 (or the pseudogene TRBV3-2) and TRBJ1-6, with 7 bases that match TRBD1. Losses at the gene ends were 6 bases for V and 9 bases for J; bases not matched to a gene: 11. Germline V CDR1 and CDR2: LGHDT, YNNKEL (reference sequence). The CDR3 is made up of 15 amino acids. The CDR3 reads CASRQRGLVGSPLHF. In nucleotides, the CDR3 is TGTGCCAGCAGACAAAGGGGGCTTGTAGGTTCACCCCTCCACTTT.

This chain joins TRBV3-1 (or the pseudogene TRBV3-2) and TRBJ2-3; D is possibly TRBD2 (6 bases). The length of the CDR3 is 14 residues. Germline V gene sequence: CDR1 LGHDT, CDR2 YNNKEL (reference sequence). The V and J ends lost 1 base and 5 bases respectively, with 10 bases between them. The CDR3 spells CASSQGSSVDTQYF. In DNA form, the CDR3 reads TGTGCCAGCAGCCAAGGATCTAGCGTAGATACGCAGTATTTT.

V and J are TRBV4-2 and TRBJ2-1, with a possible D match to TRBD2 (5 bases). Deletions cut 0 bases from V and 1 base from J, with 7 bases between. Germline V gene sequence: CDR1 LGHNA, CDR2 YNFKEQ. The CDR3 spans 15 residues. This CDR3 reads CASSQEWESYNEQFF. CDR3 sequence (DNA): TGTGCCAGCAGCCAAGAATGGGAGTCCTACAATGAGCAGTTCTTC.

This clone was picked up one time. This sequence joins TRBV9 and TRBJ2-7, with a possible D match to TRBD2 (6 bases). The CDR3 runs 15 residues. Germline CDR1 and CDR2: SGDLS and YYNGEE. V was cut by 0 bases and J by 4 bases, with 14 bases left in between. The CDR3 DNA reads TGTGCCAGCAGCGTAGGGGACGTAGGAGGGTACGAGCAGTACTTC. Translated, it gives CASSVGDVGGYEQYF.

The gene calls are TRBV7-3 and TRBJ2-3; 7 positions agree with TRBD1. There are 15 residues in the CDR3. From germline, CDR1 is SGHTA and CDR2 FQGTGA. V lost 6 bases and J lost 6; bases outside the gene matches: 12. The CDR3 sequence is CASSWGQGVRDTQYF. In DNA form, the CDR3 reads TGTGCCAGCAGTTGGGGGCAGGGGGTTCGGGATACGCAGTATTTT. The variable domain in full, completed from reference TRBV7-3 and TRBJ2-3, reads GAGVSQTPSNKVTEKGKYVELRCDPISGHTALYWYRQSLGQGPEFLIYFQGTGAADDSGLPNDRFFAVRPEGSVSTLKIQRTERGDSAVYLCASSWGQGVRDTQYFGPGTRLTVL.

This rearrangement joins TRBV27 to TRBJ2-7, with a tentative D call TRBD1 (6 bases). The V and J ends lost 2 bases and 7 bases respectively, with 15 bases between them. Germline V gene data show CDR1 as MNHEY and CDR2 as SMNVEV (reference sequence). The CDR3 has 14 amino acids. CDR3 in amino acids: CASSLETGRGEQYF. The CDR3 DNA reads TGTGCCAGCAGTTTAGAGACAGGCCGGGGTGAGCAGTACTTC.

This chain connects TRBV7-5 to TRBJ1-2; the table's D call TRBD1 went unverified against the DNA. TRBV7-5 is classified as a pseudogene. This CDR3 is built from 15 residues. The CDR3 sequence is CVRSGRTSSNYGYTF. The CDR3 nucleotides are TGTGTCAGAAGCGGACGGACAAGTTCTAACTATGGCTACACCTTC.

This chain links TRBV21-1 with TRBJ1-2; the D call TRBD1 from the table was never checked on the DNA. TRBV21-1 is marked as a pseudogene. CDR3 length: 12 amino acids. CDR3 region: CASSGTGYGYTF. CDR3 DNA sequence: TGTGCCAGCAGCGGGACAGGCTATGGCTACACCTTC.

This chain links TRBV11-2 with TRBJ1-4; 8 bases line up with TRBD1. This CDR3 has 18 residues. Per germline, CDR1 SGHAT and CDR2 FQNNGV. V was clipped by 4 bases and J by 5 bases; unmatched bases: 15. The CDR3 DNA reads TGTGCCAGCAGCTCCTTTGGGGGACCGGGACAGGAAAATGAAAAACTGTTTTTT. It is translated as CASSSFGGPGQENEKLFF.

The chain employs TRBV2 and TRBJ1-5, with 8 positions matching TRBD1. The V and J ends lost 7 bases and 4 bases, in that order; junction bases with no gene match: 9. The CDR3 is made up of 15 amino acids. Germline V lookup: CDR1 SNHLY, CDR2 FYNNEI. The CDR3 DNA sequence: TGTGCCAGCACCGCACGGGACAGGAAGAATCAGCCCCAGCATTTT. Translated, it gives CASTARDRKNQPQHF.

The chain recombines TRBV4-2 with TRBJ2-3; TRBD2 aligns across 9 bases. Unmatched junction bases numbered 4, after V lost 0 bases and J lost 6 bases. CDR1 is LGHNA, CDR2 YNFKEQ, per germline. This CDR3 has 15 amino acids. CDR3 DNA sequence: TGTGCCAGCAGCCAAGAGGAGGCGGGGGGGGATACGCAGTATTTT. Protein product: CASSQEEAGGDTQYF.

This chain uses TRBV6-5 with TRBJ2-3; D possibly corresponds to TRBD2 (5 bases). CDR1 MNHEY and CDR2 SVGAGI come from the germline V gene. The CDR3 sequence is 15 residues long. With 4 bases removed from V and 5 bases from J, the gap between germline ends came to 16 bases. In nucleotides, the CDR3 is TGTGCCAGCAGTTCTACCCTCGGAGGCCAAGATACGCAGTATTTT. This encodes CASSSTLGGQDTQYF.

The V call is TRBV7-2, the J call TRBJ2-1; 7 nucleotides line up with TRBD2. The ends lost 5 bases at V and 8 bases at J; junction bases unmatched: 12. Germline V gene data show CDR1 as SGHTA and CDR2 as FQGNSA. CDR3 length: 15 residues. Here the CDR3 reads CASSPSGMSVDEQFF. As DNA, the CDR3 is TGTGCCAGCAGCCCGAGCGGGATGTCAGTAGATGAGCAGTTCTTC.

The chain combines TRBV11-1 with TRBJ2-1; D gene ambiguous. The germline V gene has CDR1 SGHAT and CDR2 FQDESV (reference sequence). The CDR3 has 13 residues. V was cut by 1 base and J by 3 bases, with 4 bases left in between. CDR3 DNA: TGTGCCAGCAGCTTAGGACTCTACAATGAGCAGTTCTTC. It is translated as CASSLGLYNEQFF. Together with reference TRBV11-1 and TRBJ2-1, the CDR3 gives the full variable domain: EAEVAQSPRYKITEKSQAVAFWCDPISGHATLYWYRQILGQGPELLVQFQDESVVDDSQLPKDRFSAERLKGVDSTLKIQPAELGDSAMYLCASSLGLYNEQFFGPGTRLTVL.

The chain recombines TRBV6-5 with TRBJ1-4, with TRBD1 matching over 7 bases. This CDR3 has 14 residues. CDR1 is MNHEY, CDR2 SVGAGI, per germline. V trimming: 6 bases; J trimming: 5 bases; junction bases outside the gene matches: 6. CDR3 sequence reads: CASSFDRANEKLFF. In nucleotides, the CDR3 is TGTGCCAGCAGCTTCGACAGGGCCAATGAAAAACTGTTTTTT.

This clone was counted a few times. V usage is TRBV2 and J usage is TRBJ2-1; 7 nucleotides align to TRBD2. V shed 6 bases, J shed 0 bases, and the junction held 5 bases outside the gene matches. The CDR3 runs to 15 residues. Germline lookup yields CDR1 SNHLY and CDR2 FYNNEI. The CDR3: CASRGDYHSYNEQFF. CDR3 sequence (DNA): TGTGCCAGCAGGGGGGACTACCACTCCTACAATGAGCAGTTCTTC.

This clone was observed once. The chain is built from TRBV2 and TRBJ2-2; D is unclear. CDR3 length: 14 residues. Trimming cost V 9 bases and J 1 base, with 12 bases left between them. The germline gives CDR1 SNHLY, CDR2 FYNNEI. CDR3 amino acids: CASIYYRNTGELFF. CDR3 nucleotide sequence: TGTGCCAGTATTTATTACAGGAACACCGGGGAGCTGTTTTTT.

CDR3: CSVEGGAKNIQYF. CDR3 bases: TGCAGCGTTGAAGGTGGCGCCAAAAACATTCAGTACTTC. The gene calls are TRBV29-1 and TRBJ2-4; unclear D gene. CDR1 and CDR2 from the germline V gene are SQVTM and ANQGSEA. This CDR3 contains 13 residues. V was cut by 1 base and J by 1 base, with 5 bases left in between.

The V gene is TRBV30, the J gene TRBJ1-2; D call uncertain. This CDR3 spans 13 amino acids. Germline CDR1 GTSNPN, CDR2 SVGIG (reference sequence). Between the trimmed V and J ends, which lost 0 bases and 5 bases, there was a span of 10 bases. CDR3 region: CAWSVDLGYGYTF. The CDR3, as DNA: TGTGCCTGGAGTGTCGACCTCGGGTATGGCTACACCTTC.

This clone was picked up one time. The chain carries TRBV7-2 and TRBJ1-2; tentatively, D is TRBD1 (6 bases). The ends were cut back, 4 bases at V and 8 bases at J, with 20 bases in the middle. Germline CDR1 SGHTA, CDR2 FQGNSA. This CDR3 is built from 15 residues. The CDR3 coding sequence is TGTGCCAGCAGCTACCGACAGGAAACTAGGGGCGGCTACACCTTC. Protein: CASSYRQETRGGYTF.

This clone is a singleton in its sample. V usage is TRBV14 and J usage is TRBJ2-5; no firm D call. CDR3 size: 12 residues. Germline V gives CDR1 SGHDN, CDR2 FVKESK. Trimming removed 1 base from V and 3 bases from J, with 3 bases in between. In DNA, the CDR3 is TGTGCCAGCAGCCAAGTAGAAGAGACCCAGTACTTC. Translating it yields CASSQVEETQYF. The complete variable domain, with remaining parts taken from reference TRBV14 and TRBJ2-5, reads EAGVTQFPSHSVIEKGQTVTLRCDPISGHDNLYWYRRVMGKEIKFLLHFVKESKQDESGMPNNRFLAERTGGTYSTLKVQPAELEDSGVYFCASSQVEETQYFGPGTRLLVL.